This T cell receptor beta chain is drawn from a study of cytomegalovirus exposure and HLA in healthy donors. 13 Jbeta primers and 60 Vbeta primers were used for the PCR. Generated by immunoSEQ multiplex PCR, the TCRdb table keeps only in-frame clones and is missing some. This sample has 210,000 or so clones; 70% to 80% occur once, and the top ten carry around 15%. This CDR3 spans 13 amino acids. The V gene end was trimmed by 3 bases and the J gene end by 10 bases; junction bases not matched to a gene: 6. The germline CDR1 and CDR2 sequences are MNHNS and SASEGT. Sequencing used PBMCs. This receptor was taken from a man aged 35 to 55 in good health and CMV-seronegative. The genes are TRBV6-1 and TRBJ2-1; 7 bases are a match to TRBD2. DNA for the CDR3: TGTGCCAGCAGTGAGTGGGGAGGGTTGGAGCAGTTCTTC. It specifies CASSEWGGLEQFF.